A single sample is the source of the 15 T cell receptor beta chains below, sequenced in a study of breast tumors, draining lymph nodes, adjacent tissues. Axillary draining lymph nodes of breast cancer patients supplied the node samples. TCRdb processed the multiplex PCR reads anew with MiXCR; each CDR3 protein has one entry. The sample consists of some 83,000 distinct CDR3 sequences, 15% to 20% of them appearing once. Sequenced sample: axillary lymph node tissue. The receptor source for this set is a female donor with breast cancer. Some clones in this sample may be carry-over from other donors' samples.

This sequence joins TRBV10-1 and TRBJ1-5, with D possibly being TRBD1 (6 bases). The CDR3 is 17 residues long. CDR1 and CDR2 from the germline V gene are WNHNN and SYGVQD (reference sequence). V was pared by 3 bases and J by 0 bases, with 15 bases between. This CDR3 is CASSDSRDIPSNQPQHF. The CDR3 region has the DNA TGCGCCAGCAGTGACTCCCGGGACATACCTAGCAATCAGCCCCAGCATTTT.

Concerning this clonotype itself: At one end the junction does not follow the germline gene, possibly because of a read error. V usage is TRBV11-3 and J usage is TRBJ2-2; the D call may be TRBD1 or TRBD2 (6 bases each). The V gene's germline CDR1 is SGHNT and CDR2 YENEEA. This CDR3 region has 13 residues. The CDR3 is CASSPRGTGGLFF. Here the CDR3 DNA reads TGTGCCAGCAGCCCCAGGGGTACCGGGGGGCTGTTTTTT.

This sequence joins TRBV6-2 or TRBV6-3 and TRBJ1-1; D is ambiguous. This CDR3 region has 13 residues. Per the germline V gene, CDR1 is MNHEY and CDR2 is SVGEGT. Trimming removed 6 bases from V and 0 bases from J, with 8 bases in between. The CDR3 DNA sequence: TGTGCCAGCAGAAGACTCCTGAACACTGAAGCTTTCTTT. Amino acid sequence: CASRRLLNTEAFF.

The sample holds many counts of this clonotype. The chain recombines TRBV12-3 or TRBV12-4 with TRBJ2-3, with 7 bases identical to TRBD2. CDR3 size: 13 residues. V lost 8 bases to trimming and J lost 0 bases; unmatched junction nucleotides: 2. Here the CDR3 DNA reads TGTGCCAGCCGTAGCGGGAGCACAGATACGCAGTATTTT. Its protein product is CASRSGSTDTQYF.

There are many counts of this clonotype. This chain joins TRBV12-3 or TRBV12-4 and TRBJ2-1, with 7 bases lining up with TRBD2. J was trimmed by 4 bases and V by 8 bases; bases with no gene match: 11. The CDR3 contains 15 residues. CDR3 sequence (DNA): TGTGCCAGCCGCCGGGGGGACCCCCTTTACAATGAGCAGTTCTTC. It encodes CASRRGDPLYNEQFF.

This clonotype was counted many times. The chain recombines TRBV11-2 with TRBJ1-5; D is uncertain. The germline CDR1 and CDR2 sequences are SGHAT and FQNNGV. This CDR3 is 16 amino acids long. The V end lost 3 bases, the J end lost 0 bases, and 12 bases lay between the germline ends. The CDR3 bases are TGTGCCAGCAGCTTTGCCGGCGGCAGTAGCAATCAGCCCCAGCATTTT. Residues: CASSFAGGSSNQPQHF. The entire variable domain, with the rest obtained from reference TRBV11-2 and TRBJ1-5, is as follows: EAGVAQSPRYKIIEKRQSVAFWCNPISGHATLYWYQQILGQGPKLLIQFQNNGVVDDSQLPKDRFSAERLKGVDSTLKIQPAKLEDSAVYLCASSFAGGSSNQPQHFGDGTRLSIL.

In regard to this clonotype: This may come from a read error, since a much larger clone is one base off. This CDR3 is missing its conserved last phenylalanine or tryptophan, likely due to a read error. The chain combines TRBV7-9 with TRBJ2-2; D is unresolved. The CDR3 runs to 13 residues. The ends were cut back, 1 base at V and 5 bases at J, with 5 bases in the middle. Per the germline V gene, CDR1 is SEHNR and CDR2 is FQNEAQ (reference sequence). This CDR3 reads CASSLGATGELFV. CDR3 nucleotide sequence: TGTGCCAGCAGCTTAGGTGCGACCGGGGAGCTGTTTGTT.

This clonotype was counted at least ten times. The chain is built from TRBV9 and TRBJ2-1; 12 nucleotides align to TRBD2. The CDR3 contains 18 residues. Looked up from germline, CDR1 is SGDLS and CDR2 is YYNGEE. The junction had 7 bases not matched to a gene; V was cut back by 2 bases and J by 1 base. Here the CDR3 reads CASSVGTSGRPSYNEQFF. CDR3 sequence (DNA): TGTGCCAGCAGCGTGGGAACTAGCGGGAGGCCATCCTACAATGAGCAGTTCTTC.

Worth noting for this clonotype: This may be a read error: a much more frequent sequence differs by one nucleotide. This sequence joins TRBV11-3 and TRBJ2-1; TRBD1 matches at 7 bases. The CDR3 consists of 16 residues. The germline V gene encodes CDR1 SGHNT and CDR2 YENEEA. The CDR3: CASSLSGQGVNGERFF. As DNA, the CDR3 is TGTGCCAGCAGCTTAAGCGGTCAGGGGGTAAATGGTGAGCGGTTCTTC. Using reference TRBV11-3 and TRBJ2-1 for the parts outside the CDR3, the full variable domain is EAGVVQSPRYKIIEKKQPVAFWCNPISGHNTLYWYLQNLGQGPELLIRYENEEAVDDSQLPKDRFSAERLKGVDSTLKIQPAELGDSAVYLCASSLSGQGVNGERFFGPGTRLTVL.

This clonotype was recorded many times. The gene calls are TRBV15 and TRBJ2-7; TRBD1 aligns across 8 bases. Germline CDR1 reads LNHNV; CDR2 reads YYDKDF (reference sequence). This CDR3 is 16 amino acids long. With V trimmed by 0 bases and J by 4 bases, 8 bases remained unmatched. CDR3 region: CATSRDRDRPPYEQYF. Here the CDR3 DNA reads TGTGCCACCAGCAGAGACAGGGACAGGCCACCTTACGAGCAGTACTTC.

This clonotype was observed at least ten times. The V call is TRBV5-1, the J call TRBJ1-2; D call uncertain. Trimming pared 0 bases from V and 7 bases from J, leaving 13 bases between. CDR3 length: 14 amino acids. CDR1 and CDR2 (germline): SGHRS, YFSETQ. The CDR3 protein is CASSLAKTTSGYTF. In nucleotides, the CDR3 is TGCGCCAGCAGCTTGGCCAAGACTACGAGTGGCTACACCTTC.

This clonotype has at least ten counts. The chain combines TRBV13 with TRBJ1-2; D may be TRBD1 (5 bases). From germline, CDR1 is PRHDT and CDR2 FYEKMQ (reference sequence). The CDR3 covers 13 residues. V shed 4 bases and J shed 6 bases, with 12 bases lying between them. The CDR3 is CASSYRGENGYTF. The CDR3 DNA follows: TGTGCCAGCAGCTACCGGGGGGAAAATGGCTACACCTTC. The full variable domain, its missing parts supplied by reference TRBV13 and TRBJ1-2, is AAGVIQSPRHLIKEKRETATLKCYPIPRHDTVYWYQQGPGQDPQFLISFYEKMQSDKGSIPDRFSAQQFSDYHSELNMSSLELGDSALYFCASSYRGENGYTFGSGTRLTVV.

The table lists this clonotype with a few counts. Just one base apart from a much larger clone, this may be a read error. This CDR3 fails to terminate in the conserved phenylalanine or tryptophan, so it likely reflects a read error. This CDR3 reads CASSRGIEVSQETQYL. As DNA, the CDR3 is TGCGCCAGCAGTCGAGGGATAGAAGTGTCGCAAGAGACCCAGTACCTC. The V and J genes are TRBV4-3 and TRBJ2-5, with D perhaps matching TRBD2 (5 bases). CDR1 and CDR2 from the germline V gene are LGHNA and YSLEER. V shed 6 bases and J shed 2 bases, with 19 bases lying between them. The CDR3 has 16 residues.

A single count supports this clonotype. This chain joins TRBV30 and TRBJ2-1; 8 nucleotides align to TRBD2. CDR1 is GTSNPN and CDR2 is SVGIG in the germline V gene (reference sequence). The V segment lost 0 bases and the J segment 8 bases; nucleotides outside the gene matches: 15. The CDR3 contains 17 residues. The CDR3 sequence is CAWSVRGALAGGYEQFF. The CDR3 DNA sequence: TGTGCCTGGAGTGTACGTGGCGCCCTAGCGGGTGGGTATGAGCAGTTCTTC.

This clonotype was detected many times. The genes are TRBV6-2 or TRBV6-3 and TRBJ2-2; D not certain. Germline V gives CDR1 MNHEY, CDR2 SVGEGT. V was pared by 4 bases and J by 6 bases, with 6 bases between. This CDR3 contains 12 residues. The CDR3 coding sequence is TGTGCCAGCAGTTTAAACCCCGGGGAGCTGTTTTTT. This sequence encodes CASSLNPGELFF.